The rows below give T cell receptor beta chains drawn from one sample of a study of spatial heterogeneity in lung cancer. TCRdb reprocessed the 5' RACE reads via MiXCR and lists one record per CDR3 protein. This table holds roughly 8,000 distinct CDR3 sequences, about 8.3% found once. Sequenced material: PBMCs, taken at surgery. The receptors were sampled from a female donor with early-stage non-small cell lung cancer. The CDR3 runs from the conserved cysteine through the conserved F or W. Each record gives: J gene, V gene, clone size, D gene, CDR3 protein, CDR3 DNA. A D gene is named only where the DNA matches it firmly. A row's size may be missing; if present it is once, few, many or a size class.

j_call: TRBJ2-3
v_call: TRBV10-3
clone_size: many
d_call: -
cdr3_aa: CAISESTGTDTQYF
cdr3_nt: TGTGCCATCAGTGAGTCCACGGGAACAGATACGCAGTATTTT

j_call: TRBJ2-7
v_call: TRBV12-3/TRBV12-4
clone_size: -
d_call: TRBD1
cdr3_aa: CASGADRAAYEQYF
cdr3_nt: TGTGCCAGCGGAGCGGACAGGGCGGCCTACGAGCAGTACTTC

j_call: TRBJ2-2
v_call: TRBV7-3
clone_size: -
d_call: -
cdr3_aa: CASSRGAGELFF
cdr3_nt: TGTGCCAGCAGCCGAGGCGCCGGGGAGCTGTTTTTT

j_call: TRBJ2-3
v_call: TRBV3-1
clone_size: many
d_call: -
cdr3_aa: CASSPTGLDTQYF
cdr3_nt: TGTGCCAGCAGCCCCACCGGGTTAGATACGCAGTATTTT

j_call: TRBJ1-1
v_call: TRBV27
clone_size: many
d_call: -
cdr3_aa: CASMRMMNTEAFF
cdr3_nt: TGTGCCAGCATGCGTATGATGAACACTGAAGCTTTCTTT

j_call: TRBJ1-4
v_call: TRBV14
clone_size: many
d_call: -
cdr3_aa: CASSQGGPRGEKLFF
cdr3_nt: TGTGCCAGCAGCCAAGGAGGACCAAGGGGGGAAAAACTGTTTTTT

j_call: TRBJ2-1
v_call: TRBV5-8
clone_size: -
d_call: -
cdr3_aa: CASRGAGRSNEQFF
cdr3_nt: TGTGCCAGCAGGGGGGCAGGGAGATCAAATGAGCAGTTCTTC

j_call: TRBJ2-3
v_call: TRBV12-3/TRBV12-4
clone_size: many
d_call: TRBD2
cdr3_aa: CASSSGRWGTDTQYF
cdr3_nt: TGTGCATCGTCGAGCGGGAGGTGGGGCACAGATACGCAGTATTTT

j_call: TRBJ1-2
v_call: TRBV3-1
clone_size: medium-sized
d_call: -
cdr3_aa: CASSPGFNYGYTF
cdr3_nt: TGTGCCAGCAGCCCGGGATTTAACTATGGCTACACCTTC

j_call: TRBJ2-3
v_call: TRBV3-1
clone_size: many
d_call: -
cdr3_aa: CASSLAGQTDTQYF
cdr3_nt: TGTGCCAGCAGCCTAGCTGGACAGACAGATACGCAGTATTTT

j_call: TRBJ2-5
v_call: TRBV20-1
clone_size: many
d_call: TRBD2
cdr3_aa: CSAPLGGGETQYF
cdr3_nt: TGCAGTGCTCCACTCGGGGGAGGGGAGACCCAGTACTTC

j_call: TRBJ2-5
v_call: TRBV5-1
clone_size: many
d_call: -
cdr3_aa: CASSLVEGTETQYF
cdr3_nt: TGCGCCAGCAGCTTGGTCGAGGGTACAGAGACCCAGTACTTC

j_call: TRBJ2-1
v_call: TRBV11-2
clone_size: -
d_call: -
cdr3_aa: CTNSPGGGPNEQFF
cdr3_nt: TGTACCAACAGCCCCGGCGGAGGGCCGAATGAGCAGTTCTTC

j_call: TRBJ2-5
v_call: TRBV29-1
clone_size: many
d_call: TRBD1
cdr3_aa: CSVEDWNRGQETQYF
cdr3_nt: TGCAGCGTTGAAGATTGGAACAGGGGGCAAGAGACCCAGTACTTC

j_call: TRBJ2-7
v_call: TRBV29-1
clone_size: -
d_call: -
cdr3_aa: CSVEGRDPYEQYF
cdr3_nt: TGCAGCGTTGAAGGAAGGGACCCCTACGAGCAGTACTTC

j_call: TRBJ2-3
v_call: TRBV23-1
clone_size: many
d_call: TRBD2
cdr3_aa: CASSQSGLAGGKDTQYF
cdr3_nt: TGCGCCAGCAGTCAATCGGGGCTAGCGGGGGGCAAAGATACGCAGTATTTT

j_call: TRBJ1-2
v_call: TRBV5-8
clone_size: many
d_call: TRBD1
cdr3_aa: CASSLRQGIYGYTF
cdr3_nt: TGTGCCAGCAGCTTACGACAGGGAATCTATGGCTACACCTTC